The clone carrying this T cell receptor beta chain was seen only a few times. Its antigen is still unknown. The sample comes from a study of T-cell memory formation after mild COVID-19. About the research overall: The study found TCR clusters largely donor specific. General study results and limits: Clones contracting across day 15 to 85 had a balanced CD4/CD8 profile; later expanding clones leaned CD4+. Researchers could not confirm that second-wave clones peaking on day 37 targeted SARS-CoV-2.

A single record per CDR3 protein comes from TCRdb applying MiXCR to the 5' RACE reads. The table records 90,000 to 120,000 distinct CDR3 sequences, around 10% of them present only once. Sequencing used PBMCs or a T cell subset sorted from them (not recorded which). This clonotype was obtained from a man between 18 and 35 years old who had mild COVID-19 (a few samples of this study predate the infection). Cell type and time point are not known.

The CDR3 loop is CASRDPSSYEQYF. The CDR3 nucleotides read TGTGCCAGCAGGGACCCGAGCTCCTACGAGCAGTACTTC. J is TRBJ2-7 and V is TRBV7-6; D uncertain. V gave up 6 bases and J gave up 0 bases, with 9 bases separating them. The CDR3 covers 13 residues. Looked up from germline, CDR1 is SGHVS and CDR2 is FNYEAQ.